This T cell receptor (beta chain) was observed in a study of blood T cell repertoires in COVID-19. Looking at the study overall: Samples taken during acute and convalescent COVID-19 were collected in the United States, Italy and Spain. Sources were T cells, B-cell-depleted T cells, or PBMCs; the material itself was cDNA or gDNA.

The V gene lost 1 base and the J gene lost 4 bases, with 14 bases spanning the gap. From germline, CDR1 is LGHNA and CDR2 YSLEER. The CDR3 consists of 16 residues. This table comes from immunoSEQ multiplex PCR, and its TCRdb copy is limited to in-frame clones, with some not included. The sample contains a few hundred thousand clones, 87% of which appear only once. The chain is built from TRBV4-3 and TRBJ1-3; D unresolved. The sample was peripheral blood. The sequence was collected from a man younger than 35 with active or convalescent COVID-19. The CDR3 coding sequence is TGCGCCAGCAGCCAAGGGTTCGGCGGCTCCGGAAACACCATATATTTT. It is translated as CASSQGFGGSGNTIYF.